A selection of T cell receptor beta chains follows, all from one sample in a study of T cells in Graves' hyperthyroidism and ophthalmopathy. TCRdb itself ran the multiplex PCR reads through MiXCR, one entry per CDR3 protein. The sample holds 560,000 or so distinct CDR3 sequences, around 45% seen once. The source material was peripheral blood or thyroid tissue (not recorded which). Every receptor here comes from a woman aged 18-35 years with Graves' hyperthyroidism. Each CDR3 is given with its conserved first and last residue. D genes are given only for firm matches. Rows give clone size only sometimes, using once, few, many, or a class for an expanded clone.

J: TRBJ1-2; D: TRBD1; size: .; V: TRBV15; CDR3: CATSFDQGDYGYTF; DNA: TGTGCCACCAGCTTCGATCAGGGGGACTATGGCTACACCTTC
J: TRBJ1-1; D: .; size: .; V: TRBV7-2; CDR3: CASRHRDGGNTEAFF; DNA: TGTGCCAGCAGACACAGGGACGGGGGGAACACTGAAGCTTTCTTT
J: TRBJ1-2; D: .; size: many; V: TRBV2; CDR3: CARTGLNYGYTF; DNA: TGTGCCAGAACAGGGCTGAACTATGGCTACACCTTC
J: TRBJ1-5; D: .; size: .; V: TRBV12-3/TRBV12-4; CDR3: CASSEDRLNQPQHF; DNA: TGTGCCAGCAGTGAAGACAGGCTAAATCAGCCCCAGCATTTT
J: TRBJ2-2; D: .; size: .; V: TRBV29-1; CDR3: CSAAPGDTGELFF; DNA: TGCAGCGCTGCCCCGGGGGACACCGGGGAGCTGTTTTTT
J: TRBJ2-7; D: .; size: .; V: TRBV9; CDR3: CASSASGFSYEQYF; DNA: TGTGCCAGCAGCGCTTCCGGGTTCTCCTACGAGCAGTACTTC
J: TRBJ1-4; D: TRBD1; size: few; V: TRBV10-3; CDR3: CATDRGFGKLFF; DNA: TGTGCCACTGACAGGGGTTTCGGTAAACTGTTTTTT
J: TRBJ2-7; D: TRBD2; size: .; V: TRBV7-6; CDR3: CASSSIGGGSYEQYF; DNA: TGTGCCAGCAGCTCGATCGGGGGGGGCTCCTACGAGCAGTACTTC
J: TRBJ1-2; D: .; size: .; V: TRBV29-1; CDR3: CSVEATYYGYTF; DNA: TGCAGCGTTGAAGCGACCTACTATGGCTACACCTTC
J: TRBJ1-4; D: .; size: .; V: TRBV7-9; CDR3: CASSLEPATNEKLFF; DNA: TGTGCCAGCAGCTTGGAGCCTGCAACTAATGAAAAACTGTTTTTT
J: TRBJ2-5; D: .; size: .; V: TRBV24-1; CDR3: CATSEGGADQETQYF; DNA: TGTGCCACCAGTGAGGGGGGAGCGGACCAAGAGACCCAGTACTTC
J: TRBJ2-5; D: TRBD2; size: .; V: TRBV7-2; CDR3: CASSLPGRDPETQYF; DNA: TGTGCCAGCAGCCTACCAGGGAGGGATCCGGAGACCCAGTACTTC
J: TRBJ1-2; D: .; size: .; V: TRBV7-2; CDR3: CASKQTGINGFTF; DNA: TGTGCCAGCAAACAAACAGGGATTAACGGCTTCACCTTC
J: TRBJ1-1; D: TRBD1; size: few; V: TRBV7-9; CDR3: CASSAFGGGNTEAFF; DNA: TGTGCCAGCAGTGCTTTCGGAGGGGGCAACACTGAAGCTTTCTTT
J: TRBJ2-7; D: .; size: few; V: TRBV5-1; CDR3: CASSPYSGGSYEQYF; DNA: TGCGCCAGCAGCCCTTATAGCGGAGGGTCCTACGAGCAGTACTTC
J: TRBJ1-3; D: .; size: few; V: TRBV12-3/TRBV12-4; CDR3: CASSFPGDGNTIYF; DNA: TGTGCCAGCAGTTTCCCGGGGGATGGAAACACCATATATTTT
J: TRBJ2-6; D: .; size: .; V: TRBV20-1; CDR3: CSAGPGANVLTF; DNA: TGCAGTGCCGGACCCGGGGCCAACGTCCTGACTTTC
J: TRBJ2-6; D: .; size: few; V: TRBV7-9; CDR3: CASSFMVSGANVLTF; DNA: TGTGCCAGCAGTTTCATGGTCTCTGGGGCCAACGTCCTGACTTTC
J: TRBJ1-1; D: TRBD1; size: .; V: TRBV2; CDR3: CASSSLQGARTEAFF; DNA: TGTGCCAGCAGTTCCCTCCAGGGGGCCCGAACTGAAGCTTTCTTT
J: TRBJ2-7; D: TRBD1; size: .; V: TRBV29-1; CDR3: CSVGQGTHYEQYF; DNA: TGCAGCGTCGGACAGGGTACCCACTACGAGCAGTACTTC
J: TRBJ1-5; D: TRBD1; size: once; V: TRBV2; CDR3: CASWGQLSNQPQHF; DNA: TGTGCCAGCTGGGGACAGCTTAGCAATCAGCCCCAGCATTTT
J: TRBJ2-6; D: .; size: once; V: TRBV29-1; CDR3: CSVLEEIHSGANVLTF; DNA: TGCAGCGTTTTGGAGGAGATCCACTCTGGGGCCAACGTCCTGACTTTC
J: TRBJ2-5; D: .; size: many; V: TRBV29-1; CDR3: CSVKEVVAQYF; DNA: TGCAGCGTCAAGGAGGTCGTGGCCCAGTACTTC
J: TRBJ2-7; D: .; size: .; V: TRBV20-1; CDR3: CSARLAVSYEQYF; DNA: TGCAGTGCTAGATTAGCGGTCTCCTACGAGCAGTACTTC
J: TRBJ2-2; D: .; size: .; V: TRBV29-1; CDR3: CSVVGNANTGELFF; DNA: TGCAGCGTTGTGGGGAACGCGAACACCGGGGAGCTGTTTTTT
J: TRBJ1-5; D: .; size: many; V: TRBV6-6; CDR3: CASSPRSNQPQHF; DNA: TGTGCCAGCAGCCCCAGGAGCAATCAGCCCCAGCATTTT
J: TRBJ2-7; D: .; size: once; V: TRBV6-5; CDR3: CASSYAPRVQYEQYF; DNA: TGTGCCAGCAGTTACGCTCCCAGGGTGCAATACGAGCAGTACTTC
J: TRBJ2-7; D: TRBD2; size: once; V: TRBV7-9; CDR3: CASSFAGVNEQYF; DNA: TGTGCCAGCAGCTTCGCGGGAGTCAACGAGCAGTACTTC
J: TRBJ1-4; D: TRBD1; size: .; V: TRBV24-1; CDR3: CATSDLAGGKLFF; DNA: TGTGCCACCAGTGATTTGGCAGGGGGAAAACTGTTTTTT
J: TRBJ2-5; D: TRBD1; size: many; V: TRBV12-3/TRBV12-4; CDR3: CASSVGQPETQYF; DNA: TGTGCCAGCAGTGTGGGACAGCCAGAGACCCAGTACTTC
J: TRBJ1-1; D: .; size: many; V: TRBV14; CDR3: CASSHGTPYFF; DNA: TGTGCCAGCAGCCACGGGACACCGTATTTCTTT
J: TRBJ1-1; D: TRBD1; size: .; V: TRBV7-9; CDR3: CASSLGPGTGTFF; DNA: TGTGCCAGCAGCTTAGGCCCAGGGACAGGAACTTTCTTT
J: TRBJ2-5; D: TRBD1; size: .; V: TRBV7-3; CDR3: CASSLRGQGQETQYF; DNA: TGTGCCAGCAGTCTCCGGGGACAGGGACAAGAGACCCAGTACTTC
J: TRBJ2-7; D: .; size: .; V: TRBV20-1; CDR3: CSARSGRGVGRDYEQYF; DNA: TGCAGTGCTAGGAGCGGGCGGGGCGTTGGTAGAGACTACGAGCAGTACTTC
J: TRBJ1-5; D: .; size: .; V: TRBV2; CDR3: CASQRSLRSNQPQHF; DNA: TGTGCCAGCCAGAGGTCACTTCGTAGCAATCAGCCCCAGCATTTT
J: TRBJ1-2; D: TRBD1; size: .; V: TRBV7-9; CDR3: CANSLTGTVYGYTF; DNA: TGTGCCAACAGCTTGACCGGGACAGTCTATGGCTACACCTTC
J: TRBJ2-5; D: TRBD1; size: .; V: TRBV20-1; CDR3: CSADRGIQETQYF; DNA: TGCAGTGCTGACAGGGGGATTCAAGAGACCCAGTACTTC
J: TRBJ2-1; D: TRBD1; size: .; V: TRBV7-2; CDR3: CASSIGTGRNEQFF; DNA: TGTGCCAGCAGCATAGGGACAGGGAGGAATGAGCAGTTCTTC
J: TRBJ1-2; D: .; size: .; V: TRBV7-7; CDR3: CASGGYYGYTF; DNA: TGTGCTAGCGGGGGATACTATGGCTACACCTTC
J: TRBJ1-2; D: TRBD1; size: few; V: TRBV7-8; CDR3: CASSSVPGQGNYGYTF; DNA: TGTGCCAGCAGTTCGGTACCGGGACAGGGAAACTATGGCTACACCTTC
J: TRBJ1-6; D: .; size: many; V: TRBV15; CDR3: CASSGTDNSPLHF; DNA: TGTGCCTCGTCCGGGACGGATAATTCACCCCTCCACTTT
J: TRBJ1-4; D: .; size: few; V: TRBV7-3; CDR3: CASTPEGGRLRKLFF; DNA: TGTGCCAGCACCCCTGAGGGAGGGAGGTTGAGAAAACTGTTTTTT
J: TRBJ1-5; D: .; size: many; V: TRBV15; CDR3: CATSGGSGNQPQHF; DNA: TGTGCCACCAGCGGCGGTAGCGGCAATCAGCCCCAGCATTTT
J: TRBJ1-2; D: .; size: .; V: TRBV20-1; CDR3: CSASRDIPNYGYTF; DNA: TGCAGTGCTAGCCGGGACATTCCAAACTATGGCTACACCTTC
J: TRBJ2-7; D: .; size: .; V: TRBV7-3; CDR3: CASSLRSGGTGQGYEQYF; DNA: TGTGCCAGCAGCTTAAGGTCTGGCGGGACTGGGCAGGGTTACGAGCAGTACTTC